This TCR beta chain was captured by sequencing in a study of post-analysis software for immune sequencing data. Study observations and caveats: Diversity measured as normalized Chao1 was significantly lower in multiple sclerosis patients than in controls. Relative to controls, patients had 4 or 5 TRBV segments at higher frequency, with TRBV5-6, TRBV5-1 and TRBV20-1 among these. Co-batched samples clustered tightly together by F measure.

Unique molecular identifiers featured in each of the TCR beta cDNA libraries. A few hundred thousand cDNA molecules came from 1 to 10 million T cells. MiXCR, run by TCRdb on the PCR reads, gives a single entry per CDR3 protein. The sample contains roughly 670,000 distinct CDR3 sequences, 59% of which appear only once. From germline, CDR1 is LGHNA and CDR2 YNFKEQ. The V gene lost 4 bases and the J gene lost 3 bases, with 10 bases spanning the gap. The CDR3 sequence is 15 residues long. This clonotype was seen only a few times. Antigen unknown. Sequenced input: blood. The rearrangement links TRBV4-2 to TRBJ2-6; tentatively, D is TRBD1 (7 bases). The source is a girl aged 2 to 10 with multiple sclerosis. The CDR3 sequence: CASSPQGGGANVLTF. The CDR3 DNA follows: TGTGCCAGCAGCCCCCAGGGGGGTGGGGCCAACGTCCTGACTTTC.